Sequencing of this T cell receptor beta chain was carried out in a study of cytomegalovirus exposure and HLA in healthy donors. Whole-study findings and limits: Most of the TCR beta V segments (in an earlier analysis) were productive either about 87% or about 30% of the time. As a later analysis showed, a missense DCLRE1C variant was linked to trimming of TCR beta V- and J-genes.

For this clone: The antigen is unknown.

V was pared by 1 base and J by 4 bases, with 10 bases between. The germline CDR1 and CDR2 sequences are SEHNR and FQNEAQ (reference sequence). The CDR3 consists of 14 residues. PCR amplification relied on 60 Vbeta primers (plus 13 Jbeta primers). Sequenced by immunoSEQ multiplex PCR; TCRdb stores in-frame clones only, minus some. The data contain 150,000 or so clones, roughly 79% of them singletons. The origin of this receptor is a woman aged 40 to 50 in good health and CMV-seronegative. Sequencing was carried out using PBMCs. The V and J genes are TRBV7-9 and TRBJ2-5; D is perhaps TRBD2 (7 bases). In nucleotides, the CDR3 is TGTGCCAGCAGCTTAGACAGGGAGGGAGAGACCCAGTACTTC. It encodes CASSLDREGETQYF.